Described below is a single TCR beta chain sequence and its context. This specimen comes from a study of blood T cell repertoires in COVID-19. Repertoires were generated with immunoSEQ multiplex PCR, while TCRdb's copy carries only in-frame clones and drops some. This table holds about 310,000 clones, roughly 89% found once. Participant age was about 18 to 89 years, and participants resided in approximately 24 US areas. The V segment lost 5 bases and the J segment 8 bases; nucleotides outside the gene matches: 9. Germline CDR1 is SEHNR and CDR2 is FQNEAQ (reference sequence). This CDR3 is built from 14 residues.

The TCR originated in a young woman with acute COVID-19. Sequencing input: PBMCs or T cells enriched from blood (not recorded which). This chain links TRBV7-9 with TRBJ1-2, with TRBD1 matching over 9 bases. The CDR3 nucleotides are TGTGCCAGCAGCCCTCGGGACAGGGAGGGCGGCTACACCTTC. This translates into CASSPRDREGGYTF.